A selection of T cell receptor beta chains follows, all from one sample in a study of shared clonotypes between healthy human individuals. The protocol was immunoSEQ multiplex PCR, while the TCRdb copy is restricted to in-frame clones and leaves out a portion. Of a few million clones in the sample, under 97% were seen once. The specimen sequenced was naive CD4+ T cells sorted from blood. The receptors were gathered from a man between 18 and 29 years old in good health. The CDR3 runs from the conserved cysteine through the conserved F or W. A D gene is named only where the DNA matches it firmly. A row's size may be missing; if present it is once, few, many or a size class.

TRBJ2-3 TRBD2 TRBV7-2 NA TGTGCCAGCAGCTTAGCAGGAGCGGGAGGATACACAGATACGCAGTATTTT CASSLAGAGGYTDTQYF
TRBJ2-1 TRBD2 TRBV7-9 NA TGTGCCAGCAGTTTCCTCCAACTAGCGGGAGTTGAGCAGTTCTTC CASSFLQLAGVEQFF
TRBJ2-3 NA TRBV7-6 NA TGTGCCAGCAGCCAGGACTCTAGCACAGATACGCAGTATTTT CASSQDSSTDTQYF
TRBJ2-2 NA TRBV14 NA TGTGCCAGCAGCCAACGGGGTACCGGGGAGCTGTTTTTT CASSQRGTGELFF
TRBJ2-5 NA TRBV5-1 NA TGCGCCAGCAGCTGGGATGGGCGGAGCTTGAGGGAGACCCAGTACTTC CASSWDGRSLRETQYF
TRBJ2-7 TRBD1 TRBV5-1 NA TGCGCCAGCAGCTTATCCCACCTCGACAGGGTCTCCGAGCAGTACTTC CASSLSHLDRVSEQYF
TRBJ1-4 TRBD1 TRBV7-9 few TGTGCCAGCAGCCCAAGGGACAGGGTTGATGAAAAACTGTTTTTT CASSPRDRVDEKLFF
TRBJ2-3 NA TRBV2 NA TGTGCCAGCAATGAAGGGTCAGATACGCAGTATTTT CASNEGSDTQYF
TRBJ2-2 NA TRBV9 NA TGTGCCAGCAGCGTAGTAGGACTTCCCATTTCCGGGGAGCTGTTTTTT CASSVVGLPISGELFF
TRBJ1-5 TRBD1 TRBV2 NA TGTGCCAGCAGACCGGGACAGGGCAATCAGCCCCAGCATTTT CASRPGQGNQPQHF
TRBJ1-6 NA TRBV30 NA TGTGCCTGGAGTGTAGGAGGGAATTCACCCCTCCACTTT CAWSVGGNSPLHF
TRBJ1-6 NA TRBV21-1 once TGTGCCAGCAGAAAAGTATCGGTAGCGAGGGCCTCACCCCTCCACTTT CASRKVSVARASPLHF
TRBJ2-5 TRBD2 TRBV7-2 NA TGTGCCAGCAGCTTAGAGTGGTCTAGCGGGGGGGTGGTGGAGACCCAGTACTTC CASSLEWSSGGVVETQYF
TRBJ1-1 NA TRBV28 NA TGTGCCAGCAGTTTAGTGGGACCGAACACTGAAGCTTTCTTT CASSLVGPNTEAFF
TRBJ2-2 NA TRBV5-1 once TGCGCCAGCAGCTTGTCCCTAGCTGGCACCGGGGAGCTGTTTTTT CASSLSLAGTGELFF
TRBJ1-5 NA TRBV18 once TGTGCCAGCTCACCCGGGGCCAATCAGCCCCAGCATTTT CASSPGANQPQHF
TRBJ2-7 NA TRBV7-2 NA TGTGCCAGCAGCCGGCCAGGGAACTACGAGCAGTACTTC CASSRPGNYEQYF
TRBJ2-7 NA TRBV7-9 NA TGTGCCAGCAGCTTAGTAGGCGCCGGGACCCAGGGGGAGCAGTACTTC CASSLVGAGTQGEQYF
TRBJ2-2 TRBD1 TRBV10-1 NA TGCGCCAGCAGTGGACAGGGGGCCCCCGACACCGGGGAGCTGTTTTTT CASSGQGAPDTGELFF
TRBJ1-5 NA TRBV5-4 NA TGTGCCAGCAGCCGGTTTGGGACTCAGCCCCAGCATTTT CASSRFGTQPQHF
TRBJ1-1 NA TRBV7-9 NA TGTGCCAGCAGCTACCTCGTAGACGCGCTTGAAGCTTTCTTT CASSYLVDALEAFF
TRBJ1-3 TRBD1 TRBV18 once TGTGCCAGCTCACAACCGGGACAGAACTCTGGAAACACCATATATTTT CASSQPGQNSGNTIYF
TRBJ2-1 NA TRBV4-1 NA TGCGCCAGCAGCTCGAGACTGGGGGACTGGGCTTACAATGAGCAGTTCTTC CASSSRLGDWAYNEQFF
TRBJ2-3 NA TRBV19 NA TGTGCCAGTAGTTCCAGCGTCGGGGGATCAGATACGCAGTATTTT CASSSSVGGSDTQYF
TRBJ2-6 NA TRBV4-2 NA TGTGCCACAGGCCTTGGGGCCAACGTCCTGACTTTC CATGLGANVLTF
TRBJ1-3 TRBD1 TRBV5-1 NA TGCGCCAGCAGCTTACTATGGACAGGGTCAGTTGGAAACACCATATATTTT CASSLLWTGSVGNTIYF
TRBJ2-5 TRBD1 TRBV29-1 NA TGCAGCGTTGATCCGGGGACAGGTAATCAAGAGACCCAGTACTTC CSVDPGTGNQETQYF
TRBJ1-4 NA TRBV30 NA TGTGCCTGGAAAGGGGATACGAATGAAAAACTGTTTTTT CAWKGDTNEKLFF
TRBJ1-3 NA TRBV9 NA TGTGCCAGCAGCGGCGGGTCCTCTGGAAACACCATATATTTT CASSGGSSGNTIYF
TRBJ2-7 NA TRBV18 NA TGTGCCAGCTCACTAGTGGGACAAGGAGTCTACGAGCAGTACTTC CASSLVGQGVYEQYF
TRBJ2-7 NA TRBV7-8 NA TGTGCCAGCAGCTCGGGGCTGAGCAACGAGCAGTACTTC CASSSGLSNEQYF
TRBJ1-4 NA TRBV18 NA TGTGCCAGCTCACCCAGGTTCGCTCCAACTAATGAAAAACTGTTTTTT CASSPRFAPTNEKLFF
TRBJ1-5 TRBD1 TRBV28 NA TGTGCCAGCACCGAGGGACAGGGGGCAAACCCCCAGCATTTT CASTEGQGANPQHF
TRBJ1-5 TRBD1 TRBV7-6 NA TGTGCCAGCAGCCCGACAGGGGGCATGAATCAGCCCCAGCATTTT CASSPTGGMNQPQHF
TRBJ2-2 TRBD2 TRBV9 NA TGTGCCAGCAGCGTGGGCTCGGGAGGGGTGAACACCGGGGAGCTGTTTTTT CASSVGSGGVNTGELFF
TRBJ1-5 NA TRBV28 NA TGTGCCAGCAGGGGGGTGGGGGTTTATAGCAATCAGCCCCAGCATTTT CASRGVGVYSNQPQHF
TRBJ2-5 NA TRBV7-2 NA TGTGCCAGCACCTCCGGGGGGACCCAGTACTTC CASTSGGTQYF
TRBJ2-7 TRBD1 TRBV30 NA TGTGCTCCCTTCCAGGGGGACGAGCAGTACTTC CAPFQGDEQYF
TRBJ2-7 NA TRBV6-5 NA TGTGCCAGCAGTTACTCGGCGGGGGCCGGGTACGAGCAGTACTTC CASSYSAGAGYEQYF
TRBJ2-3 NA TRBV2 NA TGTGCCAGCAGTGAGCAGGGGACGTTCACAGATACGCAGTATTTT CASSEQGTFTDTQYF
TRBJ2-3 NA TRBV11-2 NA TGTGCCAGCAGCTTCGAGCGGCAGGGCACAGATACGCAGTATTTT CASSFERQGTDTQYF
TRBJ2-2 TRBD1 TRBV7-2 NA TGTGCCAGCAGCTTGCGGACAGGGCGCACCGGGGAGCTGTTTTTT CASSLRTGRTGELFF